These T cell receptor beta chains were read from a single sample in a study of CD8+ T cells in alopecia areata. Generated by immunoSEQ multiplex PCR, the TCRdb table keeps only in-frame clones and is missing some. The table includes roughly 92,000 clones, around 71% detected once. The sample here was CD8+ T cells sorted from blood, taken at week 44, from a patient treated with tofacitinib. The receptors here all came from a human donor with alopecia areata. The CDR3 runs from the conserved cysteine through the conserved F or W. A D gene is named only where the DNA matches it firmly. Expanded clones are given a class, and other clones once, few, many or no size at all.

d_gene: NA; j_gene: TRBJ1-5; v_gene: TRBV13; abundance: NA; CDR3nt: TGTGCCAGCAGTCGAGCAGGGGCTGGAGGCAATCAGCCCCAGCATTTT; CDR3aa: CASSRAGAGGNQPQHF
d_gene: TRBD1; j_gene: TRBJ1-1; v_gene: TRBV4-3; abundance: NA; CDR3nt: TGCGCCAGCAGCCAGACCCCGGGACAGAAGAACACTGAAGCTTTCTTT; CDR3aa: CASSQTPGQKNTEAFF
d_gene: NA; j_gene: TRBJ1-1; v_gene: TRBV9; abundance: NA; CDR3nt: TGTGCCAGCAGCGACCGCATAGGTCTGGACACTGAAGCTTTCTTT; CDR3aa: CASSDRIGLDTEAFF
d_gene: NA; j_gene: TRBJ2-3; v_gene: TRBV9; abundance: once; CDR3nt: TGTGCCAGCAGCGTAGGGGTTGCGGGCACAGATACGCAGTATTTT; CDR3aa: CASSVGVAGTDTQYF
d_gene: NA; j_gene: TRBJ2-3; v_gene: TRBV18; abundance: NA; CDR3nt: TGTGCCAGCTCACCGGGGGATACGCAGTATTTT; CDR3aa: CASSPGDTQYF
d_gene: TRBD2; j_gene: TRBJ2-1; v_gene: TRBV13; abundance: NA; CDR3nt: TGTGCCAGCAGCTTTGGGACTAGCGGGAATGAGCAGTTCTTC; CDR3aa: CASSFGTSGNEQFF
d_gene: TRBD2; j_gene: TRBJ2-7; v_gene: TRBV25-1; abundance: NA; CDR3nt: TGTGCCAGCAGTGGGGGGACTAGCGGGGCCAAGCAGTACTTC; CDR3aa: CASSGGTSGAKQYF
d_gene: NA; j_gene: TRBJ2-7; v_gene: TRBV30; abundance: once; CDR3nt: TGTGCCTGGAGTGACGGGACGGCCTACGAGCAGTACTTC; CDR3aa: CAWSDGTAYEQYF
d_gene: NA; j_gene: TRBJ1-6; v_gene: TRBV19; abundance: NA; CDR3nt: TGTGCCAGAGGGAAGGACAAATATTCACCCCTCCACTTT; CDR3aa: CARGKDKYSPLHF
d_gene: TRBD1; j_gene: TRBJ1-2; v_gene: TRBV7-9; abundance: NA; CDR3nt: TGTGCCAGCAGCCCGGGACAGGGGTACGGCTACACCTTC; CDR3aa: CASSPGQGYGYTF
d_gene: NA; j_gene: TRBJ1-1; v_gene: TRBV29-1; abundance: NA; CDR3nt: TGCAGCGTTCCTCGCTCACAGGGAAAGAACACTGAAGCTTTCTTT; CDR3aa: CSVPRSQGKNTEAFF
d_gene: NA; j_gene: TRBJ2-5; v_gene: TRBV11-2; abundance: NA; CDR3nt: TGTGCCAGCAGAAGACAAAAGACCCAGTACTTC; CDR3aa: CASRRQKTQYF
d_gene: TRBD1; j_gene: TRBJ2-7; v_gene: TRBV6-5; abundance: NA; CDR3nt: TGTGCCAGCAGCTCCGACAGGGATCCCTACGAGCAGTACTTC; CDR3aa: CASSSDRDPYEQYF
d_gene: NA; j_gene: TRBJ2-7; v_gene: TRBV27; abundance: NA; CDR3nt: TGTGCCAGCAGTTTACGGGACCCCTACGAGCAGTACTTC; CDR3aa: CASSLRDPYEQYF
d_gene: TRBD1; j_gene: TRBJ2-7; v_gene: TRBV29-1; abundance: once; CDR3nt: TGCAGCGTGGGACAGGGATTTGGGTACGAGCAGTACTTC; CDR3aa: CSVGQGFGYEQYF
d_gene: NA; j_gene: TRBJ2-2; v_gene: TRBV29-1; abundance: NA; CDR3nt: TGCAGTGCCACGGGGGGCGGCACCGGGGAGCTGTTTTTT; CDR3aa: CSATGGGTGELFF
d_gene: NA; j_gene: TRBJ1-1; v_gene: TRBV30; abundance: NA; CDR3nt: TGTGCCTGGACCGTCGACTGGAGCACTGAAGCTTTCTTT; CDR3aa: CAWTVDWSTEAFF
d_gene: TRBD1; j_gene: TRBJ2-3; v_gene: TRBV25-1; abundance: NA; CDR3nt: TGTGCCAGCAGTGGCCGGGACAGGGGGCGAGATACGCAGTATTTT; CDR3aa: CASSGRDRGRDTQYF
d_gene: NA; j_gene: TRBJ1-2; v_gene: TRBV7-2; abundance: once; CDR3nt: TGTGCCAGCAGTGACAGTTACTATGGCTACACCTTC; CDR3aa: CASSDSYYGYTF
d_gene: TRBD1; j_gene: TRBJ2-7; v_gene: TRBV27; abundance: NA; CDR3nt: TGTGCCAGCAGTTTACAGGGGGCCGATTACGAGCAGTACTTC; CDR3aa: CASSLQGADYEQYF
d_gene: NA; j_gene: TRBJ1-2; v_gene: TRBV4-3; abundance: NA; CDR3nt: TGCGCCAGCAGCCAATCGGACGGCAGACATAACTATGGCTACACCTTC; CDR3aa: CASSQSDGRHNYGYTF
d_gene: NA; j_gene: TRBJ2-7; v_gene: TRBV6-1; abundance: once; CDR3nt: TGTGCCAGCAGTGAAAGTGGCAGGACCTACGAGCAGTACTTC; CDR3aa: CASSESGRTYEQYF
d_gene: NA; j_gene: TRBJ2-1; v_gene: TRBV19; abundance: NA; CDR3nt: TGTGCCAGTAGTTCGGAAGCCCTGTCCCCATACAATGAGCAGTTCTTC; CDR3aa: CASSSEALSPYNEQFF
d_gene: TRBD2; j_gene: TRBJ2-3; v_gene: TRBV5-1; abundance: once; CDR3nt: TGCGCCAGCAGCTTGGGGATGCTAGCGGGGAACGTAAGAGATACGCAGTATTTT; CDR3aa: CASSLGMLAGNVRDTQYF
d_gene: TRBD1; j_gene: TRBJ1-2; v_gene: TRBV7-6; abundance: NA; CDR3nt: TGTGCCAGCAGCGCGGGACAGCGCTATGGCTACACCTTC; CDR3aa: CASSAGQRYGYTF
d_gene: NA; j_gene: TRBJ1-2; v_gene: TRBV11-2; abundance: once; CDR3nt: TGTGCCAGCAGGGGGGCAGGCTACACCTTC; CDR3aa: CASRGAGYTF
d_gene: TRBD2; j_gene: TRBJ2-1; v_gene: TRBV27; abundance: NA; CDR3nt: TGTGCCAGCAGTTTCGGGGCGGGGGGATTTGAGCAGTTCTTC; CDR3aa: CASSFGAGGFEQFF
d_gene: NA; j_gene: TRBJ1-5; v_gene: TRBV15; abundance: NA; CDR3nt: TGTGCCACCAGCATAGGATCCGGCGGGTATCAGCCCCAGCATTTT; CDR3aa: CATSIGSGGYQPQHF
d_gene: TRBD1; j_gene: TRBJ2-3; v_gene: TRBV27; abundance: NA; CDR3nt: TGTGCCAGCGGCTGGACAGGGGGCACAGATACGCAGTATTTT; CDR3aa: CASGWTGGTDTQYF
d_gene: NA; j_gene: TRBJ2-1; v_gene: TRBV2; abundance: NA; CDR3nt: TGTGCCAGCAGTGAGATAGACATAGCCAATGAGCAGTTCTTC; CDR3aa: CASSEIDIANEQFF
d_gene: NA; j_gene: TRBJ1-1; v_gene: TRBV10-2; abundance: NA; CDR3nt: TGCGCCAGCATGGACAACCTGAACACTGAAGCTTTCTTT; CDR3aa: CASMDNLNTEAFF
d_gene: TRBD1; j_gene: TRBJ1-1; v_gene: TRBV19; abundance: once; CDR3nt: TGTGCCAGCAGGACAGGGGGAGACACTGAAGCTTTCTTT; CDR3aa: CASRTGGDTEAFF
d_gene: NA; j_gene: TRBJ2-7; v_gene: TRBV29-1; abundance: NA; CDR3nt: TGCAGCGTTGTAGGGGAGGGACAGGTTGGCTACGAGCAGTACTTC; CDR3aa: CSVVGEGQVGYEQYF
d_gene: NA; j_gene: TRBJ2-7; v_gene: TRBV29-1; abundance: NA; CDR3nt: TGCAGCGTTGAATTTACGGGACTCTCCTACGAGCAGTACTTC; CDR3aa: CSVEFTGLSYEQYF
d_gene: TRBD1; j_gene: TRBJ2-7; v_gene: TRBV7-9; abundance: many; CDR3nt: TGTGCCAGCAGCCTCGGACAGGGGGGTTACGAGCAGTACTTC; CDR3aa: CASSLGQGGYEQYF
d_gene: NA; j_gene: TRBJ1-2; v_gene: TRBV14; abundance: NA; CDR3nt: TGTGCCAGCAGCCAAGATCTAAAGGGGGTTAACTATGGCTACACCTTC; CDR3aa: CASSQDLKGVNYGYTF
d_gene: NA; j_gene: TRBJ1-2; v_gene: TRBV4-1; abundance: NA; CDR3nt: TGCGCCAGCAGCCAAGAGGAGAGGGGGGAAGTCTCTGACTATGGCTACACCTTC; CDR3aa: CASSQEERGEVSDYGYTF
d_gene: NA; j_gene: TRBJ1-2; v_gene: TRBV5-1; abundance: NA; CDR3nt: TGCGCCAGCAGCTTGGCGGCGTCCCCCCGTCATGGCTACACCTTC; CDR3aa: CASSLAASPRHGYTF
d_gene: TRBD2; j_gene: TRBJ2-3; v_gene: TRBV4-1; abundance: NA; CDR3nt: TGCGCCAGCAGCCAAGAACTAGCGGGGGGCACAGATACGCAGTATTTT; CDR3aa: CASSQELAGGTDTQYF
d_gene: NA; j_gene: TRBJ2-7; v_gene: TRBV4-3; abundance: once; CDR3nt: TGCGCCAGCAGCAGTGACAGGTTTGGATACGAGCAGTACTTC; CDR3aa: CASSSDRFGYEQYF